This T cell receptor beta chain was documented in a study of cytomegalovirus exposure and HLA in healthy donors. Background on the study: The Caucasian-associated ancestry cluster contained more than 75% of the approximately 430 genotyped donors.

Germline lookup yields CDR1 SQVTM and CDR2 ANQGSEA. The CDR3 totals 11 residues. With 5 bases removed from V and 6 bases from J, the gap between germline ends came to 11 bases. PCR employed 60 Vbeta and 13 Jbeta primers. Clones were sequenced by immunoSEQ multiplex PCR, and TCRdb holds only the in-frame ones, with some missing. The table records 150,000 to 250,000 clones, roughly 78% of them present only once. The source material was PBMCs. The TCR originated in a girl aged 10-17 years in good health and CMV-seropositive. The gene calls are TRBV29-1 and TRBJ2-7; D possibly corresponds to TRBD1 (6 bases). CDR3 nucleotides: TGCAGCGTTCCACAGGGTAGCGAGCAGTACTTC. Translation: CSVPQGSEQYF.